This T cell receptor beta chain came from a study of response to subunit inactivated influenza vaccine. TCRdb redid the calling of the RT-PCR reads with MiXCR, one entry per CDR3 protein. The top ten clones hold about a tenth of a sample with hundreds of thousands of distinct CDR3 sequences, around 22% of them seen once. About this clonotype: Its matching antigen is unknown.

This CDR3 has 14 residues. Trimming shortened V by 9 bases and J by 0 bases, and 14 bases separated the two germline ends. CDR1 and CDR2 from the germline V gene are LNHDA and SQIVND (reference sequence). The study's findings and limits: The authors offered the suggestion that each seasonal influenza vaccination recruits few new T cells.

Sequenced here: PBMCs from blood, sampled 21 months after vaccination. The V call is TRBV19, the J call TRBJ1-1, with a tentative D call TRBD1 (6 bases). This sequence was found in a man aged 50-75 years who received an inactivated influenza vaccine. The CDR3 coding sequence is TGTGCCAGAAGCCGGACAGAAATGAACACTGAAGCTTTCTTT. Translation: CARSRTEMNTEAFF.